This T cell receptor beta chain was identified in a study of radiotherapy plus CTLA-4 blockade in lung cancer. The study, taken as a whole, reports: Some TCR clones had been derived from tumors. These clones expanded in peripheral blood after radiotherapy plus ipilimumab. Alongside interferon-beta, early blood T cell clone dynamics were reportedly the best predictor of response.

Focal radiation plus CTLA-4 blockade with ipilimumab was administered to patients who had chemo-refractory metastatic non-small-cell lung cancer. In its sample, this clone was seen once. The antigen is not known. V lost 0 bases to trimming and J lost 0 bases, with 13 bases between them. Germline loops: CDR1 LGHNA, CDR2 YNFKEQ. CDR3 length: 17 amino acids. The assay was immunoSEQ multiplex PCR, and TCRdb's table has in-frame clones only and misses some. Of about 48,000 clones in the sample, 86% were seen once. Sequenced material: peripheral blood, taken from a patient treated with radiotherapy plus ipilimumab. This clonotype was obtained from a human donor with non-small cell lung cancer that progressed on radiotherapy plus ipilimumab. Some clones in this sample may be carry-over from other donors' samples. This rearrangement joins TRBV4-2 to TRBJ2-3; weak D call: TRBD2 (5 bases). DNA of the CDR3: TGTGCCAGCAGCCAAGATCTAGCCAGCGGTAGCACAGATACGCAGTATTTT. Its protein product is CASSQDLASGSTDTQYF.